A single sample is the source of the 10 T cell receptor beta chains below, sequenced in a study of early T cells in non-severe SARS-CoV-2 infection (dated by TCRdb to about 2021). Library preparation employed 5' RACE. TCRdb shows the sequencer as NextSeq 500. Clones were called with MiXCR by TCRdb after fastp trimmed the public reads at Q25, and only in-frame beta chains were retained. Records with the same CDR3 protein are collapsed into one entry carrying the most frequent genes and DNA. The table for this sample lists approximately 30,000 distinct CDR3 sequences; about 4.6% of them were counted only once. Of the sample, about 12% is held by the ten largest clones. Sequencing input: whole blood. These receptors came from an adult who was a healthcare worker with PCR-confirmed SARS-CoV-2 infection or an uninfected control (not recorded which).

This clonotype was detected ten times or more. The rearrangement joins TRBV7-2 to TRBJ1-2; possible D gene TRBD1, 6 bases. The CDR3 is 13 amino acids. The V end was cut by 5 bases, the J end by 4 bases, with 11 bases between. Germline loops: CDR1 SGHTA, CDR2 FQGNSA. DNA of the CDR3: TGTGCCAGCAGCCACGACAGGCGCTATGGCTACACCTTC. Residues: CASSHDRRYGYTF. Complete variable domain (other parts from reference TRBV7-2 and TRBJ1-2): GAGVSQSPSNKVTEKGKDVELRCDPISGHTALYWYRQSLGQGLEFLIYFQGNSAPDKSGLPSDRFSAERTGGSVSTLTIQRTQQEDSAVYLCASSHDRRYGYTFGSGTRLTVV.

There are a few counts of this clonotype. The CDR3 loop is CASSFPVGNEQFF. The CDR3 DNA reads TGTGCCAGCAGCTTTCCGGTCGGAAATGAGCAGTTCTTC. This chain connects TRBV5-4 to TRBJ2-1; no clear D. Trimming removed 2 bases from V and 7 bases from J, with 10 bases in between. Germline V gene data show CDR1 as SGHNT and CDR2 as YYREEE (reference sequence). This CDR3 has 13 residues.

This clonotype was seen many times. This chain links TRBV5-1 with TRBJ2-5; D gene uncertain. The CDR3 has 14 amino acids. Trimming left V 0 bases short and J 0 bases short, with 6 bases between. Germline lookup yields CDR1 SGHRS and CDR2 YFSETQ. The CDR3 is CASSLGVNQETQYF. The CDR3 nucleotides are TGCGCCAGCAGCTTGGGGGTTAACCAAGAGACCCAGTACTTC.

The chain couples TRBV9 to TRBJ2-1; tentative D call: TRBD2 (6 bases). Deletions cut 0 bases from V and 8 bases from J, with 15 bases between. This CDR3 spans 15 amino acids. Germline loops: CDR1 SGDLS, CDR2 YYNGEE. CDR3 coding DNA: TGTGCCAGCAGCGTAGGGGCGCGGGGCCAGGATGAGCAGTTCTTC. Protein sequence: CASSVGARGQDEQFF. Full variable domain (rest looked up from reference TRBV9 and TRBJ2-1): DSGVTQTPKHLITATGQRVTLRCSPRSGDLSVYWYQQSLDQGLQFLIQYYNGEERAKGNILERFSAQQFPDLHSELNLSSLELGDSALYFCASSVGARGQDEQFFGPGTRLTVL.

V is TRBV2 and J is TRBJ1-3; no reliable D call. The CDR3 spans 15 residues. Germline V gene data show CDR1 as SNHLY and CDR2 as FYNNEI. Between the trimmed V and J ends, which lost 0 bases and 0 bases, there was a span of 6 bases. CDR3 DNA: TGTGCCAGCAGTGAAGCCCGGAGCTCTGGAAACACCATATATTTT. Protein: CASSEARSSGNTIYF.

The chain couples TRBV10-1 to TRBJ2-5; 7 nucleotides match TRBD2. CDR3 length: 15 amino acids. Looked up from germline, CDR1 is WNHNN and CDR2 is SYGVQD (reference sequence). The V segment lost 1 base and the J segment 3 bases; nucleotides outside the gene matches: 5. CDR3 sequence reads: CASSEFGTTKETQYF. DNA of the CDR3: TGCGCCAGCAGTGAGTTTGGGACTACAAAAGAGACCCAGTACTTC.

This clonotype was seen at least ten times. The chain is built from TRBV7-3 and TRBJ1-2; D gene ambiguous. In germline, CDR1 is SGHTA, CDR2 FQGTGA. The germline V and J ends were trimmed by 0 bases and 8 bases, with 10 bases remaining between them. The CDR3 runs 13 residues. The CDR3 DNA follows: TGTGCCAGCAGCTTAACAGGTCTCGACGGCTACACCTTC. It is translated as CASSLTGLDGYTF.

This clonotype was observed at least ten times. The chain couples TRBV5-1 to TRBJ2-7, with D possibly being TRBD1 or TRBD2 (5 bases each). Between the trimmed V and J ends, which lost 3 bases and 5 bases, there was a span of 12 bases. This CDR3 has 13 residues. CDR1 and CDR2 from the germline V gene are SGHRS and YFSETQ. The CDR3 loop is CASSYYRGDEQYF. CDR3 coding DNA: TGCGCCAGCAGCTACTACCGGGGCGACGAGCAGTACTTC.

This chain connects TRBV5-5 to TRBJ1-5; 8 bases are a match to TRBD1. V was clipped by 4 bases and J by 0 bases; unmatched bases: 3. The CDR3 length is 15 residues. Germline V gene sequence: CDR1 SGHKS, CDR2 YYEKEE (reference sequence). The CDR3 is CASSPQGDSNQPQHF. CDR3 nucleotide sequence: TGTGCCAGCAGCCCACAGGGGGATAGCAATCAGCCCCAGCATTTT.

The sample holds many counts of this clonotype. The V call is TRBV3-1, the J call TRBJ2-3; 11 bases line up with TRBD2. V trimming: 6 bases; J trimming: 4 bases; junction bases outside the gene matches: 6. The germline CDR1 and CDR2 sequences are LGHDT and YNNKEL (reference sequence). This CDR3 is 15 amino acids long. The CDR3 bases are TGTGCCAGCAGACAGACTAGCGGGGAACCAGATACGCAGTATTTT. This encodes CASRQTSGEPDTQYF.